This entry lists 23 T cell receptor beta chains sequenced from one sample in a study of T cells after yellow fever vaccination. TCRdb ran MiXCR on the 5' RACE reads and lists one entry per CDR3 protein. The sample has fewer than 450,000 distinct CDR3 sequences, around 8.1% seen once. Sample: PBMCs, taken roughly 46 days after the first yellow fever vaccination. The receptors were sampled from a man aged 18 to 30 who received the YFV17D yellow fever vaccine.

The chain recombines TRBV4-1 with TRBJ2-5; 7 bases match TRBD2. Looked up from germline, CDR1 is MGHRA and CDR2 is YSYEKL. V trimming: 4 bases; J trimming: 4 bases; junction bases outside the gene matches: 9. The CDR3 spans 15 residues. CDR3 sequence: CASSPTAGDAETQYF. The DNA of the CDR3 is TGCGCCAGCAGCCCTACGGCGGGGGACGCAGAGACCCAGTACTTC.

The chain couples TRBV3-1 to TRBJ2-1; D is unresolved. Germline CDR1 reads LGHDT; CDR2 reads YNNKEL (reference sequence). This CDR3 contains 14 residues. With 0 bases removed from V and 9 bases from J, the gap between germline ends came to 12 bases. CDR3 amino acids: CASSQDLSRIEQFF. The CDR3 region has the DNA TGTGCCAGCAGCCAAGACTTGTCTAGGATTGAGCAGTTCTTC.

The J gene is TRBJ2-1, the V gene TRBV4-1; 8 nucleotides line up with TRBD1. The trim removed 4 bases at V and 5 bases at J, leaving 13 bases unmatched. The germline V gene encodes CDR1 MGHRA and CDR2 YSYEKL. CDR3 length: 17 amino acids. The chain's CDR3 is CASSLRPIQGVDNEQFF. The CDR3 nucleotides are TGCGCCAGCAGCCTCAGACCCATACAGGGGGTCGACAATGAGCAGTTCTTC.

This chain links TRBV11-2 with TRBJ1-6; 7 bases fit TRBD1. There are 14 residues in the CDR3. CDR1 SGHAT and CDR2 FQNNGV come from the germline V gene. With V trimmed by 7 bases and J by 10 bases, 10 bases remained unmatched. The CDR3 here is CASTPDRAGSPLHF. As DNA, the CDR3 is TGTGCCAGCACCCCTGACAGGGCAGGATCACCCCTCCACTTT.

This clonotype was observed at least ten times. CDR3 coding DNA: TGCGCCAGCAGCCAAGGCGAAACGGCAACCACCGGGGAGCTGTTTTTT. It translates to CASSQGETATTGELFF. This chain links TRBV4-3 with TRBJ2-2; D is unclear. Germline V gene lookup returns CDR1 LGHNA and CDR2 YSLEER. This CDR3 region has 16 residues. Trimming took off 1 base at V and 4 bases at J, with 13 bases between the two ends.

This clonotype occurred a few times. The gene calls are TRBV12-3 or TRBV12-4 and TRBJ2-6, with 7 bases aligning to TRBD1. Trimming cost V 4 bases and J 5 bases; bases outside gene matches: 20. This CDR3 is 20 amino acids long. The CDR3 DNA sequence: TGTGCCAGCAGTTCCACCAAACACATAAAAACGGGACAGCGGGCCAACGTCCTGACTTTC. Encoded protein: CASSSTKHIKTGQRANVLTF.

The genes are TRBV7-2 and TRBJ2-7; D not certain. Germline CDR1 reads SGHTA; CDR2 reads FQGNSA. The ends were cut back, 1 base at V and 6 bases at J, with 10 bases in the middle. The CDR3 loop spans 13 amino acids. The CDR3, as DNA: TGTGCCAGCAGCTTAGAAGTGGTACGCGAGCAGTACTTC. This gives the protein CASSLEVVREQYF.

This clonotype was seen ten or more times. This chain links TRBV7-9 with TRBJ2-1, with TRBD2 matching 8 bases. In germline, CDR1 is SEHNR, CDR2 FQNEAQ (reference sequence). This CDR3 has 15 amino acids. J lost 5 bases, V lost 2 bases, and 5 bases had no gene match. CDR3 loop: CASSLSGLVNNEQFF. DNA of the CDR3: TGTGCCAGCAGCTTATCGGGACTAGTTAACAATGAGCAGTTCTTC.

This clonotype was picked up many times. V and J are TRBV5-1 and TRBJ1-4; perhaps TRBD1 as D (5 bases). Trimming took 4 bases from V and 7 from J, leaving 11 bases between them. This CDR3 has 13 residues. The germline CDR1 and CDR2 sequences are SGHRS and YFSETQ. In DNA form, the CDR3 reads TGCGCCAGCAGCGCCCGGGACCGTGAAAAACTGTTTTTT. Translated, it gives CASSARDREKLFF.

This clonotype was recorded a few times. The genes are TRBV5-1 and TRBJ2-3; the D gene is possibly TRBD1 (6 bases). CDR3 length: 15 amino acids. V lost 2 bases and J 3 bases, leaving 13 bases between the germline ends. From germline, CDR1 is SGHRS and CDR2 YFSETQ. Written as DNA, the CDR3 is TGCGCCAGCAGCTTCAACAGGGTCACGACAGATACGCAGTATTTT. Its translation is CASSFNRVTTDTQYF.

This clonotype was seen repeatedly, ten times or more. This chain connects TRBV7-2 to TRBJ1-1; TRBD1 is a possible D gene (6 bases). The CDR3 has 15 residues. The germline V and J ends were trimmed by 2 bases and 1 base, with 11 bases remaining between them. Per germline, CDR1 SGHTA and CDR2 FQGNSA. The CDR3 DNA is TGTGCCAGCAGCTTAACAGGGAATAGGAACACTGAAGCTTTCTTT. This codes for CASSLTGNRNTEAFF.

The table lists this clonotype with a few counts. The chain has TRBV6-2 or TRBV6-3 and TRBJ1-1; no reliable D call. Germline-derived CDR1 and CDR2 are MNHEY and SVGEGT. V shed 6 bases and J shed 1 base, with 18 bases lying between them. This CDR3 contains 16 residues. CDR3 region: CASRGVARLGNTEAFF. Here the CDR3 DNA reads TGTGCCAGCAGGGGCGTAGCCAGGCTGGGGAACACTGAAGCTTTCTTT.

There are a few counts of this clonotype. The rearrangement joins TRBV12-3 or TRBV12-4 to TRBJ2-5; 8 nucleotides line up with TRBD1. V lost 6 bases to trimming and J lost 4 bases; unmatched junction nucleotides: 10. This CDR3 has 15 residues. The CDR3 nucleotides read TGTGCCAGCAGGCCAGGACAGGGTGAGGTAGAGACCCAGTACTTC. Translating gives CASRPGQGEVETQYF.

This clonotype was detected a few times. The genes are TRBV5-1 and TRBJ1-3; 9 bases fit TRBD1. The CDR3 length is 14 residues. Per germline, CDR1 SGHRS and CDR2 YFSETQ. V was clipped by 4 bases and J by 8 bases; unmatched bases: 7. The CDR3 DNA is TGCGCCAGCAGCGCCACAGGGGGCGCGGACACCATATATTTT. Protein: CASSATGGADTIYF.

This clonotype was seen more than once but under ten times. The rearrangement joins TRBV11-2 to TRBJ1-2, with D uncertain. CDR1 is SGHAT, CDR2 FQNNGV, per germline. This CDR3 is 13 amino acids long. V lost 1 base and J lost 5, with 8 bases in between. The CDR3: CASSLGQKYGYTF. CDR3 in DNA: TGTGCCAGCAGCTTAGGTCAAAAATATGGCTACACCTTC.

The rearrangement uses TRBV4-3 and TRBJ2-1; TRBD2 matches at 14 bases. V lost 4 bases and J lost 5; bases outside the gene matches: 4. This CDR3 comprises 16 residues. Germline values: CDR1 LGHNA, CDR2 YSLEER. As DNA, the CDR3 is TGCGCCAGCAGCCCTTGGACTAGCGGGAGGAACAATGAGCAGTTCTTC. It codes for CASSPWTSGRNNEQFF.

V and J are TRBV4-2 and TRBJ2-5; TRBD2 aligns across 7 bases. The CDR3 spans 15 residues. V dropped 2 bases and J dropped 1; count of bases not matched to a gene: 4. CDR1 and CDR2 (germline): LGHNA, YNFKEQ. The CDR3 DNA follows: TGTGCCAGCAGCCAAATAGGACTAGGCCAAGAGACCCAGTACTTC. Amino acids: CASSQIGLGQETQYF.

This clonotype was counted a few times. The chain joins TRBV5-8 to TRBJ2-1; D may match TRBD1 or TRBD2 (5 bases each). Trimming left V 4 bases short and J 8 bases short, with 25 bases between. CDR3 length equals 17 residues. The germline gives CDR1 SGHTS, CDR2 YDEGEE. The CDR3 sequence is CASSPGTGPQRMDEQFF. CDR3 coding DNA: TGTGCCAGCAGCCCGGGAACGGGGCCCCAAAGAATGGATGAGCAGTTCTTC.

This clonotype was recorded a few times. The chain uses TRBV5-4 and TRBJ2-7, with D possibly being TRBD1 or TRBD2 (5 bases each). Germline values: CDR1 SGHNT, CDR2 YYREEE (reference sequence). V was shortened by 4 bases and J by 1 base, with 15 bases between the two germline ends. The CDR3 is 15 residues long. Here the CDR3 reads CASSAVGERSYEQYV. The CDR3 bases are TGTGCCAGCAGCGCCGTAGGGGAGAGGTCCTACGAGCAGTACGTC.

The chain carries TRBV12-3 or TRBV12-4 and TRBJ1-5; no reliable D call. V was cut by 5 bases and J by 0 bases, with 14 bases left in between. The CDR3 has 16 residues. The CDR3 reads CASSRRGGYSNQPQHF. CDR3 nucleotides: TGTGCCAGCAGTCGCCGGGGAGGGTATAGCAATCAGCCCCAGCATTTT.

This clonotype was seen more than once but under ten times. This chain joins TRBV7-8 and TRBJ2-3; 10 bases are shared with TRBD2. Germline trimming cut 1 base from V and 3 bases from J; bases unmatched to any gene: 4. CDR3 length equals 16 residues. In germline, CDR1 is SGHVS, CDR2 FQNEAQ. This CDR3 reads CASSLGGLAATDTQYF. CDR3 nucleotide sequence: TGTGCCAGCAGCTTAGGTGGACTAGCGGCGACAGATACGCAGTATTTT.

The chain recombines TRBV6-1 with TRBJ2-5; a possible D gene is TRBD1 (8 bases). The CDR3 is made up of 15 amino acids. The V end lost 6 bases, the J end lost 5 bases, and 19 bases lay between the germline ends. Germline lookup yields CDR1 MNHNS and CDR2 SASEGT. CDR3 nucleotides: TGTGCCAGCAGCCGTTGGACAGGGAGGGACGAGACCCAGTACTTC. It is translated as CASSRWTGRDETQYF.

This chain joins TRBV12-3 or TRBV12-4 and TRBJ1-5; D gene uncertain. This CDR3 comprises 15 residues. The ends were cut back, 5 bases at V and 0 bases at J, with 11 bases in the middle. The CDR3 here is CASSASQRSNQPQHF. CDR3 in DNA: TGTGCCAGCAGTGCCTCACAGCGTAGCAATCAGCCCCAGCATTTT.